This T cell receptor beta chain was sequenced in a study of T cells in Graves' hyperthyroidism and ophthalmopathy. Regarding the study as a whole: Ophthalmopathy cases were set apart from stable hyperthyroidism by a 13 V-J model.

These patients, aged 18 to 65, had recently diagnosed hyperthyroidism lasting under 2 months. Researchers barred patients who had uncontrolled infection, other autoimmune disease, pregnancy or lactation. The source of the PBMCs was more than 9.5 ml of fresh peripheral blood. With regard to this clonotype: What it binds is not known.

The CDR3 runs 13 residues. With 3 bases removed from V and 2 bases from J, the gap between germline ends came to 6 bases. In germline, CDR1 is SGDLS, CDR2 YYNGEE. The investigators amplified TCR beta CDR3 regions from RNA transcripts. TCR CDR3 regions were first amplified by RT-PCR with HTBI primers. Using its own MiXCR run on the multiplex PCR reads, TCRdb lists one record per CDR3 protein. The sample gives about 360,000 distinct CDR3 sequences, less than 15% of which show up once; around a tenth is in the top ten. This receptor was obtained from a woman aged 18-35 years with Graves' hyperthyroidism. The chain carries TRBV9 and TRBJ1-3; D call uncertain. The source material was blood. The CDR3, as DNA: TGTGCCAGCAGCGCCGGACCTGGAAACACCATATATTTT. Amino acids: CASSAGPGNTIYF.